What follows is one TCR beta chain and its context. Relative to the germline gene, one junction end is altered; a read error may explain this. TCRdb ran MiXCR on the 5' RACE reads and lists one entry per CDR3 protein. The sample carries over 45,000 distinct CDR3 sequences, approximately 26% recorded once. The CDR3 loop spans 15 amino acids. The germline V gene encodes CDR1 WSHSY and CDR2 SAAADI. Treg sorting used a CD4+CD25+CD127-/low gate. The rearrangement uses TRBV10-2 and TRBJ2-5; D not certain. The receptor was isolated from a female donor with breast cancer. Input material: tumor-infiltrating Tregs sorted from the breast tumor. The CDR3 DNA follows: TGCGCCGGCAGTGATGGCGCGGTAGGCCAAGAGACCCAGTACTTC. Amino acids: CAGSDGAVGQETQYF.